This T cell receptor (beta chain) was sequenced in a study of T cells after yellow fever vaccination (dated by TCRdb to about 2019). Regarding the study in general: The SMART-Seq v4 Ultra Low Input RNA kit was used to prepare libraries from fractions with low cell numbers. Two healthy male donors, one aged 18 to 30 and one aged 30 to 40 years, were included in the cohort. To follow T-cell clones before and after both primary and booster YFV17D yellow fever vaccination, bulk TCR alpha and beta repertoires underwent longitudinal sequencing. Blood was collected at multiple timepoints before and after primary and secondary immunization, and bulk PBMC replicates and cell subsets were isolated.

TCR cDNA was made using 5'RACE template switching, a step that added a universal primer site and unique molecular identifiers. cDNA synthesis was primed from both the TCR alpha and TCR beta constant segments. Libraries were amplified in two PCR steps, with sample barcodes and sequencing adapters added in the second step. Sequencing of libraries was performed on Illumina HiSeq 2500 (2x100 bp) or NovaSeq (2x150 bp). The source study handled its data this way. MIGEC was used to demultiplex reads and collapse the reads into UMI consensus sequences, and MiXCR was used for V(D)J alignment. Vaccine-responding clonotypes were identified with edgeR using replicate PBMC samples, with FDR below 0.01 and a log2 fold change above 5 up to day 15 being required. CD4 or CD8 identity was assigned to each bulk clonotype according to whether the clonotype was present at higher abundance in the sequenced CD4 repertoire or the sequenced CD8 repertoire. In-frame beta chains were kept once TCRdb had trimmed the public reads at Q25 with fastp and called clones with MiXCR. Rows with a matching CDR3 protein are joined into one entry that keeps the most common DNA and genes. The V and J calls and clone size come from TCRdb's table, not from the authors' own analysis. This sample is represented by 50,000 or so distinct CDR3 sequences; about 7.9% of them were singletons. The leading ten clones occupy 25% to 35% of the sample.

This clonotype was counted many times. There is no known antigen for this receptor. The record has no base qualities; no much larger clone is one base away. This specimen's treatment or condition label, per the study, means: live attenuated yellow fever vaccine strain. PBMCs were isolated from peripheral blood using a standard Ficoll-Paque protocol. CD4 and CD8 T-cell fractions were isolated with Dynabeads CD4 and CD8 positive selection kits. TriZol was used to extract RNA from bulk PBMCs, from CD4 and CD8 fractions, and from dextramer-positive and dextramer-negative fractions. The CDR1 and CDR2 encoded by the germline V gene (reference sequence) are DFQATT and SNEGSKA. The CDR3 holds 15 amino acids from the cysteine to the phenylalanine. Only the CDR3 DNA is retained, 45 bases long and in frame from the first base. Trimming accounts for 3 bases at V and 0 bases at J, while the number of junction bases matched to no gene is 5.

General study outcomes and caveats: A small fraction of clonotypes appeared in both the CD4 and CD8 compartments, likely as a result of convergent recombination. Only two donors were included in the study, so the extent to which the findings can be generalized is limited. The secondary T-cell response was weaker than the primary response but faster, peaking on day 5 instead of day 15. Most clones expanded after primary vaccination (approximately 97% of CD4 and approximately 86% of CD8) were re-detected after the booster, suggesting that broad memory maintenance occurred. Computational filtering was required because FACS-sorted repertoires could contain abundant contaminating clonotypes from the bulk population.

Rearrangement joined TRBV20-1 to TRBJ2-1; the central 7 bases match TRBD1. The source was CD8+ T cells sorted from PBMCs, collected around 15 days after the first yellow fever vaccination. This TCR derives from a man between 18 and 29 years old who received the YFV17D yellow fever vaccine. The CDR3 reads as follows: CSASDRQGSYNEQFF. The nucleotide sequence reads as follows: TGCAGTGCTAGTGACCGACAGGGCTCCTACAATGAGCAGTTCTTC.